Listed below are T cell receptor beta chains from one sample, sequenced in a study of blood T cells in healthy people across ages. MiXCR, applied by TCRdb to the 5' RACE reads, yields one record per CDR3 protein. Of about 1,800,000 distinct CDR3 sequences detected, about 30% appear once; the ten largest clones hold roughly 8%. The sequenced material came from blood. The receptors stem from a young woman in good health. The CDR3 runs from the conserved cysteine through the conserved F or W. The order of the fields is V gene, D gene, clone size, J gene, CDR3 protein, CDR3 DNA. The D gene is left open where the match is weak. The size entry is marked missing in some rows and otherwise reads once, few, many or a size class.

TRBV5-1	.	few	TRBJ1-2	CASSLDSWADGYTF	TGCGCCAGCAGCTTGGATTCGTGGGCGGATGGCTACACCTTC
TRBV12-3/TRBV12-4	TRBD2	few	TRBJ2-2	CASRTSDTGELFF	TGTGCCAGCAGGACTAGCGACACCGGGGAGCTGTTTTTT
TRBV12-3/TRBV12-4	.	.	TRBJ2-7	CASGGRSSYEQYF	TGTGCCAGCGGGGGGAGAAGCTCCTACGAGCAGTACTTC
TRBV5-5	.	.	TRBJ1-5	CASSLLSGDQPQHF	TGTGCCAGCAGCTTGCTTTCAGGGGATCAGCCCCAGCATTTT
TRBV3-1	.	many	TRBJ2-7	CASSQDAPIAHEQYF	TGTGCCAGCAGCCAAGACGCCCCTATCGCCCACGAGCAGTACTTC
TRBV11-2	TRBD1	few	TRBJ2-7	CASSLTVGTGEVYEQYF	TGTGCCAGCAGCTTAACGGTCGGGACAGGGGAAGTGTACGAGCAGTACTTC
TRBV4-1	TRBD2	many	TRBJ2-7	CASSQTSGSSYEQYF	TGCGCCAGCAGCCAGACTAGCGGGAGCTCCTACGAGCAGTACTTC
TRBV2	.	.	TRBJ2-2	CATRDFIYGELFF	TGTGCCACCCGGGACTTCATTTACGGGGAGCTGTTTTTT
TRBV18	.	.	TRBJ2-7	CTSSPLQGAYEQYF	TGTACCAGCTCACCGCTACAGGGTGCCTACGAGCAGTACTTC
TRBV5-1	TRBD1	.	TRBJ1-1	CASGWTGRTEAFF	TGCGCCAGCGGATGGACAGGACGCACTGAAGCTTTCTTT
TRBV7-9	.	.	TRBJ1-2	CASSPPIGQYGYTF	TGTGCCAGCAGCCCCCCCATAGGACAGTATGGCTACACCTTC
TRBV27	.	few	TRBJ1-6	CASSPLPVGRAANSPLHF	TGTGCCAGCAGTCCCCTCCCCGTCGGTCGGGCCGCAAATTCACCCCTCCACTTT
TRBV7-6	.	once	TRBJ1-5	CASSQEVYRYSNQPQHF	TGTGCCAGCAGCCAGGAGGTCTACAGATATAGCAATCAGCCCCAGCATTTT
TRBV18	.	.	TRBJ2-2	CASSQPGTGELFF	TGTGCCAGCTCGCAGCCTGGGACCGGGGAGCTGTTTTTT
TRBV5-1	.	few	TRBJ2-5	CASSLASLLEQETQYF	TGCGCCAGCAGCTTGGCGTCACTCCTGGAACAAGAGACCCAGTACTTC
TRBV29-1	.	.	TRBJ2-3	CSVSRDPDTQYF	TGCAGCGTTTCCAGGGACCCAGATACGCAGTATTTT
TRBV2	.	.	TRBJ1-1	CASSEVAGTEAFF	TGTGCCAGCAGTGAAGTGGCGGGCACTGAAGCTTTCTTT
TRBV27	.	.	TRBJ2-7	CASSAYTGGLTYEQYF	TGTGCCAGCAGCGCTTACACTGGTGGGCTGACCTACGAGCAGTACTTC
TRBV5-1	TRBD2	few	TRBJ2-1	CASSLEGSSGLREQFF	TGCGCCAGCAGCTTGGAGGGTTCTAGCGGGCTCAGGGAGCAGTTCTTC
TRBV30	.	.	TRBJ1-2	CAWSGGERGYTF	TGTGCCTGGAGTGGCGGGGAGCGTGGCTACACCTTC
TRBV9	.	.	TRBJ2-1	CASSVVSQYNEQFF	TGTGCCAGCAGCGTAGTGTCCCAGTACAATGAGCAGTTCTTC
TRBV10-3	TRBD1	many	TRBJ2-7	CAISETGGREQYF	TGTGCCATCAGCGAGACAGGGGGTCGCGAGCAGTACTTC
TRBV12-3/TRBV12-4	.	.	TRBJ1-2	CASSNSPGSGGYTF	TGTGCCAGCAGTAACTCTCCAGGCTCCGGGGGCTACACCTTC
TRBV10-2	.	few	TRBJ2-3	CASSEFLATDTQYF	TGCGCCAGCAGTGAGTTTCTAGCAACAGATACGCAGTATTTT
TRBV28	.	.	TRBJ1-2	CASSDGGRSIRGYTF	TGTGCCAGCAGTGACGGGGGGCGTTCTATCCGTGGCTACACCTTC
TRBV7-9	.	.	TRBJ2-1	CASSLIRGACNERFF	TGTGCCAGCAGCTTAATCAGGGGGGCGTGCAATGAGCGGTTCTTC
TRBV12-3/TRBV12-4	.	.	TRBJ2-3	CASSLGGARVRADTEYF	TGTGCCAGCAGTTTAGGAGGCGCCAGAGTGAGAGCAGATACGGAATATTTT
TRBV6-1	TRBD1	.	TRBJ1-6	CATRGDSSYNSPLHF	TGTGCCACGCGGGGGGACAGCTCCTATAATTCACCCCTCCACTTT
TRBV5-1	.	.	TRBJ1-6	CASSGRDNSPLHF	TGCGCCAGCAGCGGTAGGGATAATTCACCCCTCCACTTT
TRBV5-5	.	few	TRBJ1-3	CASSLARGGNTIYF	TGTGCCAGCAGCCTTGCGAGGGGAGGAAACACCATATATTTT
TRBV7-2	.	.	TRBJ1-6	CASSLGEGYNSPLHF	TGTGCCAGCAGCTTAGGTGAAGGTTATAATTCACCCCTCCACTTT